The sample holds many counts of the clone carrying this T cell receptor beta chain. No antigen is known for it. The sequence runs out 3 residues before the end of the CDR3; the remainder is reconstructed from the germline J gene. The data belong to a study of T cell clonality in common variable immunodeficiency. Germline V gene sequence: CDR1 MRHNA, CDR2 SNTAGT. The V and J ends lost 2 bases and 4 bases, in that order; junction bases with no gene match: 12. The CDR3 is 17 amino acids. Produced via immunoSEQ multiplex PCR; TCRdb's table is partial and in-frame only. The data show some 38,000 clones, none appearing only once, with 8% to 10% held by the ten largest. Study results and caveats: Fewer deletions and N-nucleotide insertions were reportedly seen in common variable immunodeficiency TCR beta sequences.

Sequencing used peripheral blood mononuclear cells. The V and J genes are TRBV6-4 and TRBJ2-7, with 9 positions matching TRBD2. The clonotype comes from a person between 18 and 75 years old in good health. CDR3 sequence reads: CASSDRLAEILEYEQYF. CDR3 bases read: TGTGCCAGCAGTGACCGACTAGCGGAGATACTCGAGTACGAG.